The clone carrying this TCR beta chain has a handful of counts. Alongside a J-beta primer mix, a sample-barcoded 5' primer served in a second PCR lasting about 7 to 12 cycles. TCRdb redid the calling of the 5' RACE reads with MiXCR, one entry per CDR3 protein. This sample has around 1,800,000 distinct CDR3 sequences, with roughly two fifths found just once. Investigators took approximately 10 milliliters of peripheral blood from every donor. These data originate in a study of blood T cells in healthy people across ages. The CDR3 loop spans 15 amino acids. CDR1 is SNHLY and CDR2 is FYNNEI in the germline V gene.

The sequenced sample consisted of blood. The origin of this receptor is a human donor in good health. This chain links TRBV2 with TRBJ2-1, with TRBD2 as a possible D gene (5 bases). The tail of the sequence fits TRBJ2-7 better, so the J call may be wrong. CDR3 bases: TGTGCCAGCAATAAAATTAGCGTCTCCTACAATGAGCAGTACTTC. Residues: CASNKISVSYNEQYF.